This TCR beta chain was retrieved from a study of T cell repertoires in cytomegalovirus infection. Study results and limitations: Dominant in the ex vivo response were TCR beta clonotypes restricted by HLA-C and specific for CMV.

The sample holds a few counts of this clonotype. Its antigen is undetermined. From the reads, TCRdb called clonotypes with MiXCR, one entry per CDR3 protein. The data hold about 830,000 distinct CDR3 sequences, with 30% to 35% observed a single time. The ends lost 5 bases at V and 1 base at J; junction bases unmatched: 11. Germline V lookup: CDR1 MNHNY, CDR2 SVGAGI (reference sequence). The CDR3 length is 17 residues. This chain links TRBV6-6 with TRBJ1-1, with TRBD1 identical over 9 bases. This TCR came from a human donor in good health (CMV status not recorded). Some clones in this sample may be carry-over from other donors' samples. This specimen was cultured CD8+ T cells from PBMCs, taken from culture after CMV antigen stimulation. CDR3 nucleotides: TGTGCCAGCAGTCTAACAGGGGGCAGAGGGGGGAACACTGAAGCTTTCTTT. This codes for CASSLTGGRGGNTEAFF.